This paragraph covers one TCR beta chain sequence. V lost 6 bases, J lost 5 bases, and 19 bases lay in between. The CDR3 is 14 amino acids. CDR1 and CDR2 (germline): SQVTM, ANQGSEA. Sequencing was performed with immunoSEQ multiplex PCR; in TCRdb, only in-frame clones are kept and a portion is missing. The sample lists 93,000 or so clones, roughly 80% occurring once. The data stem from a study of blood T cell repertoires in COVID-19. Study information: The United States, Italy and Spain provided the acute and convalescent COVID-19 samples. The analysed material was cDNA or gDNA that came from T cells, B-cell-depleted T cells, or PBMCs.

The sample consisted of peripheral blood. The sequence came from a human donor in a cohort sampled during active COVID-19. The rearrangement links TRBV29-1 to TRBJ1-1, with D possibly being TRBD1 (5 bases). The CDR3 loop reads CSVHTQGRGTEAFF. The CDR3 DNA reads TGCAGCGTGCATACCCAGGGAAGGGGAACTGAAGCTTTCTTT. Full variable domain (remainder filled in from reference TRBV29-1 and TRBJ1-1): SAVISQKPSRDICQRGTSLTIQCQVDSQVTMMFWYRQQPGQSLTLIATANQGSEATYESGFVIDKFPISRPNLTFSTLTVSNMSPEDSSIYLCSVHTQGRGTEAFFGQGTRLTVV.